The source of this T cell receptor beta chain is a study of cytomegalovirus exposure and HLA in healthy donors. The PCR was carried out with 60 Vbeta primers and 13 Jbeta primers. Data came from immunoSEQ multiplex PCR; TCRdb stores just in-frame clones and leaves some out. Among 140,000 to 150,000 clones listed, approximately 82% were seen once. Study-level points and caveats: Later work showed greater clonal expansion in HLA-associated TCR beta chains than in equally common others. There were some 150 TCR beta chains listed as cytomegalovirus-associated. CMV serostatus alone was available as immune exposure information.

Concerning this clone: Its antigen remains unknown.

V shed 2 bases and J shed 1 base, with 10 bases lying between them. The CDR3 sequence is 15 residues long. Germline V gives CDR1 SGDLS, CDR2 YYNGEE. This clonotype originated in a woman aged 55-69 years in good health and CMV-seropositive. What was sequenced was PBMCs. The chain is built from TRBV9 and TRBJ2-1; maybe TRBD2 (5 bases). DNA of the CDR3: TGTGCCAGCAGCGTGTCAGCGGCATCCTACAATGAGCAGTTCTTC. It is translated as CASSVSAASYNEQFF.